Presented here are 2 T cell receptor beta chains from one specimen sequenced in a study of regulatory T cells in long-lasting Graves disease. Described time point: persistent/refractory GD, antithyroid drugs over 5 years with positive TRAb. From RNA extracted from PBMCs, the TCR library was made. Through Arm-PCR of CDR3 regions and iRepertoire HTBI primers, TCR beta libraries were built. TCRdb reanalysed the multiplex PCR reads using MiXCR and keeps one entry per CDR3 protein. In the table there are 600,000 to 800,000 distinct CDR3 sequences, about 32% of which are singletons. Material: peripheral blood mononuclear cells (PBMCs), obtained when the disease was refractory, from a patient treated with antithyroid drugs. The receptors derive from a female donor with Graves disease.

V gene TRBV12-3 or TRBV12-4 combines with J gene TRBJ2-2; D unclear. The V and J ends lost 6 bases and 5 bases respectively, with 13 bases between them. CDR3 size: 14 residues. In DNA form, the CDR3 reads TGTGCCAGCAGCCCTCAGTTAGGTACCGGGGAGCTGTTTTTT. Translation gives CASSPQLGTGELFF.

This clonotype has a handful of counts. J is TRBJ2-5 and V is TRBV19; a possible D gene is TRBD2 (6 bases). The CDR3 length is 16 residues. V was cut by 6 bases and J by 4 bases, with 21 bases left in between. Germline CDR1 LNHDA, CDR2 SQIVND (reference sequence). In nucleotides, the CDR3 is TGTGCCAGTAGAACCGGGAGTTCGAAAGGAGGAGAGACCCAGTACTTC. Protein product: CASRTGSSKGGETQYF.